This record looks at one T cell receptor (beta chain) sequence and its context. Its target is not known. The data stem from a study of cytomegalovirus exposure and HLA in healthy donors. Regarding the study as a whole: There were 150 to 200 TCR beta chains listed as cytomegalovirus-associated. Many donors shared some public TCRs, even though most TCR sequences were rare.

The donors belonged to the approximately 120-subject validation cohort, separate from the 666-subject first cohort. Repertoires were generated with immunoSEQ multiplex PCR, while TCRdb's copy carries only in-frame clones and drops some. The sample lists about 160,000 clones; approximately 86% were seen once. Sequences were obtained from PBMCs. The sequence derives from a woman under 30 in good health and CMV-seronegative.

For the CDR3, the DNA is TGCGCCAGCAGGAGGGGGTACCAAGAGACCCAGTACTTC. As protein: CASRRGYQETQYF. The genes are TRBV10-2 and TRBJ2-5, with D possibly matching TRBD1 (6 bases). The V end lost 6 bases, the J end lost 0 bases, and 8 bases lay between the germline ends. Per germline, CDR1 WSHSY and CDR2 SAAADI. This CDR3 comprises 13 residues.